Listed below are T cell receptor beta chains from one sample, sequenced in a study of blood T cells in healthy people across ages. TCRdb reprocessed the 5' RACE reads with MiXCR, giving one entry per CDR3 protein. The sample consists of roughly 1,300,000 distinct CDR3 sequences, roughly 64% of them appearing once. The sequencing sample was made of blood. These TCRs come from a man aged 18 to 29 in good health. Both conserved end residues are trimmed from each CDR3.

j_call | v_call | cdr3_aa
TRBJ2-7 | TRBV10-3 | ATTRAGGSYEQY
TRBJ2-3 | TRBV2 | ASSQDRGSLTDTQY
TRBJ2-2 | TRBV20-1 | SPRLFREGQTGELF
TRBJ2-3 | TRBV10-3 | AISSTGGADTQY
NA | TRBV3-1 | ASSQLAGSGETQY
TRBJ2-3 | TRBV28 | ASSYPRRSTDTQY
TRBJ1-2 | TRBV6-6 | ASSRSTAYGYT
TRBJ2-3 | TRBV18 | ASSPPKGRRYTQY
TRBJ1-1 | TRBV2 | ASSALIGGTEAF
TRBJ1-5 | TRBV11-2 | ASSLDPGQFQPQH
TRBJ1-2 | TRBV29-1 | SVDRVRYGYT
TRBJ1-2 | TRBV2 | ASSARDGNYGYT
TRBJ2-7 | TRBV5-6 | ASSSGLARGPSDEQY
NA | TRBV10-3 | AISGGTSGRLGEQY
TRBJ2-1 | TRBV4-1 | ASSQVGTGTTNEQF
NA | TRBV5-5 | ASSSHEGLAYNEQY
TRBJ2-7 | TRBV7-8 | ASSLSTDYEQY
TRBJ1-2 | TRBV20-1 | SAREGVGIINYGYT
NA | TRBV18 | ASSRYRGLVDEQY
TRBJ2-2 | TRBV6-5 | ASRQGGSTGELF
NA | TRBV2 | ASASGDAQETQY
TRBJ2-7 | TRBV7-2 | ASSDRRGNYEQY
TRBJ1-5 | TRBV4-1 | ASSQGPGGQPQH
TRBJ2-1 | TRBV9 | ASSPLEAYNEQF
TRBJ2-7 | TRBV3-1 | ASSKGTSGSYEQY
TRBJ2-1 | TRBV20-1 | SASEAGRYNEQF
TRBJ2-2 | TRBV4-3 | ASSSVAGNTGELF
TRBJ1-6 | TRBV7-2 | ASSLWSDPASYSPLH
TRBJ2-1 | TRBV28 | ASTNIWAGLINEQF
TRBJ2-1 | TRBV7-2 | ASSPLARGFQQF
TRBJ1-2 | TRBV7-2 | ASANSNYGYT
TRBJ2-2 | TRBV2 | ASRVAGVRTGELF
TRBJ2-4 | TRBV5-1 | ASSLSPAKNIQY
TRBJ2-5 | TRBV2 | ASESRARQETQY
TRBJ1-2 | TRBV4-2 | ASSQDAAANYGYT
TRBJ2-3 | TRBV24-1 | ATSDLTADTQY
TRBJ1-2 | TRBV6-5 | ATVNRISYGYT
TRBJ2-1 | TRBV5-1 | ASSEGQGLYNEQF
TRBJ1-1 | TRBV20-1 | SAVLDEQVNTEAF